This T cell receptor beta chain was captured in a study of blood T cell repertoires in COVID-19. Produced via immunoSEQ multiplex PCR; TCRdb's table is partial and in-frame only. In the table there are 85,000 to 95,000 clones, around 86% of which are singletons. This receptor was identified in a man aged 55 to 69 with COVID-19, enrolled during active disease. Source material: peripheral blood.

The CDR3 region is CASSVDQGSTGELFF. The DNA for the CDR3 is TGTGCCAGCAGCGTAGACCAGGGGAGCACCGGGGAGCTGTTTTTT. The rearrangement links TRBV9 to TRBJ2-2; D is possibly TRBD1 (6 bases). The CDR3 is 15 amino acids. V was clipped by 0 bases and J by 4 bases, with 10 bases between them. The germline V gene encodes CDR1 SGDLS and CDR2 YYNGEE.